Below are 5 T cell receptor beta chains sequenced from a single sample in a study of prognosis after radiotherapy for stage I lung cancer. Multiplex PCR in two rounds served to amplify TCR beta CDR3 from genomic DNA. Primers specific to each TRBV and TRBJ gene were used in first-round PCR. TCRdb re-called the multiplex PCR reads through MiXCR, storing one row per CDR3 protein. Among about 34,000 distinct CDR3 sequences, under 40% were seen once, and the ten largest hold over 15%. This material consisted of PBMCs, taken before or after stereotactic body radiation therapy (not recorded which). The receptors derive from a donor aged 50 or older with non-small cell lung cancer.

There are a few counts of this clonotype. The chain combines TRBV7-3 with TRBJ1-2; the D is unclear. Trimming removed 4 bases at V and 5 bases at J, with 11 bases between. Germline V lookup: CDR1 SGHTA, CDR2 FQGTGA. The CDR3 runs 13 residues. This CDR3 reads CASSSLGGYGYTF. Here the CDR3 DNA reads TGTGCCAGCAGCTCACTGGGAGGATATGGCTACACCTTC.

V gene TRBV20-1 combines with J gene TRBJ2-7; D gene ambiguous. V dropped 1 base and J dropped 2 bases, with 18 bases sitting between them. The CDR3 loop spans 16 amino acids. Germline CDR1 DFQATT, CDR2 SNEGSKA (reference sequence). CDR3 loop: CSARVALMVATYEQYF. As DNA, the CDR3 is TGCAGTGCTAGAGTGGCATTGATGGTAGCCACCTACGAGCAGTACTTC.

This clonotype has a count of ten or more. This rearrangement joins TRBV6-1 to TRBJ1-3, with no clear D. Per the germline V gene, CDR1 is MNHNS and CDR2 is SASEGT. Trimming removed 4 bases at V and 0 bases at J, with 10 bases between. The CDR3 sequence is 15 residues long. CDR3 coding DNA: TGTGCCAGCAGTGTAATAGCGATCTCTGGAAACACCATATATTTT. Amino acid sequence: CASSVIAISGNTIYF.

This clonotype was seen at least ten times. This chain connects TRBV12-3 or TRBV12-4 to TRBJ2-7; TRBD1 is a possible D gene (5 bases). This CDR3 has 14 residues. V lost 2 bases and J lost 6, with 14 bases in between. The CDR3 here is CASSLTLLQAEQYF. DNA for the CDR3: TGTGCCAGCAGTTTAACCCTCCTACAGGCCGAGCAGTACTTC.

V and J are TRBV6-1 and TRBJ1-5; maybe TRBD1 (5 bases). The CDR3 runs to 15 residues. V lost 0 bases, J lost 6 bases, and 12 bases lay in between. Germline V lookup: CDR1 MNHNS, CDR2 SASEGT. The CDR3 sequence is CASSEALGTGQPQHF. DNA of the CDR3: TGTGCCAGCAGTGAAGCGCTGGGGACGGGTCAGCCCCAGCATTTT.